These T cell receptor beta chains were read from a single sample in a study of blood T cell repertoires in COVID-19. TCRdb's copy holds only in-frame clones and misses some; the assay was immunoSEQ multiplex PCR. Among 30,000 or so clones listed, 85% to 95% were seen once. The sequenced sample was peripheral blood. The receptors shown here come from a male donor with active COVID-19. Both conserved end residues are part of each CDR3. D genes are given only for firm matches. The size field is filled for only some rows; it gives once, few, many or a size class.

CDR3 DNA: TGTGCCAGCAGACCAAACAGTTACTCACCCCTCCACTTT
CDR3 protein: CASRPNSYSPLHF
D gene: .
clone size: .
V gene: TRBV7-3
J gene: TRBJ1-6

CDR3 DNA: TGCGCCAGCAGTCCCGGGGTCCCGCAGGATAACTATGGCTACACCTTC
CDR3 protein: CASSPGVPQDNYGYTF
D gene: .
clone size: .
V gene: TRBV23-1
J gene: TRBJ1-2

CDR3 DNA: TGTGCCAGCAGCAGACTGGGCTACGAGCAGTACTTC
CDR3 protein: CASSRLGYEQYF
D gene: .
clone size: .
V gene: TRBV28
J gene: TRBJ2-7

CDR3 DNA: TGTGCCTGGGGTAGGACAGGGACGAATGAGCAGTTCTTC
CDR3 protein: CAWGRTGTNEQFF
D gene: TRBD1
clone size: .
V gene: TRBV30
J gene: TRBJ2-1

CDR3 DNA: TGTGCCAGCAGCTTAGTTCTAGCGGGGGGCGGGTTAGCCAAAAACATTCAGTACTTC
CDR3 protein: CASSLVLAGGGLAKNIQYF
D gene: TRBD2
clone size: .
V gene: TRBV7-6
J gene: TRBJ2-4

CDR3 DNA: TGTGCCAGCAGCGTAGATCCCACTAGCGGGGTTAGATCCTACAATGAGCAGTTCTTC
CDR3 protein: CASSVDPTSGVRSYNEQFF
D gene: TRBD2
clone size: .
V gene: TRBV9
J gene: TRBJ2-1

CDR3 DNA: TGTGCCAGCAGTGGGGATAACAGGCAGCGGGGAGATACGCAGTATTTT
CDR3 protein: CASSGDNRQRGDTQYF
D gene: TRBD2
clone size: once
V gene: TRBV6-1
J gene: TRBJ2-3

CDR3 DNA: TGTGCCAGCAGTCCTCGACAGAATCAGCCCCAGCATTTT
CDR3 protein: CASSPRQNQPQHF
D gene: .
clone size: .
V gene: TRBV12-3/TRBV12-4
J gene: TRBJ1-5

CDR3 DNA: TGTGCCAGTACCCTACAGGGGGGAAGGGGTGAAGCTTTCTTT
CDR3 protein: CASTLQGGRGEAFF
D gene: TRBD1
clone size: .
V gene: TRBV19
J gene: TRBJ1-1

CDR3 DNA: TGTGCCAGCGGAGCAGGGCCGAACACTGAAGCTTTCTTT
CDR3 protein: CASGAGPNTEAFF
D gene: .
clone size: .
V gene: TRBV6-5
J gene: TRBJ1-1

CDR3 DNA: TGCGCCAGCAGCCGGGACTTAAGCTCCTACAATGAGCAGTTCTTC
CDR3 protein: CASSRDLSSYNEQFF
D gene: .
clone size: .
V gene: TRBV10-1
J gene: TRBJ2-1

CDR3 DNA: TGTGCCAGCAGCAGTTTGAGACAGGGGGCAAACACTGAAGCTTTCTTT
CDR3 protein: CASSSLRQGANTEAFF
D gene: TRBD1
clone size: .
V gene: TRBV27
J gene: TRBJ1-1

CDR3 DNA: TGTGCCAGCAGCCAAGCCAGGGGGGCGAATGGTGAAAAACTGTTTTTT
CDR3 protein: CASSQARGANGEKLFF
D gene: TRBD1
clone size: .
V gene: TRBV4-2
J gene: TRBJ1-4

CDR3 DNA: TGTGCCAGTAGTCAACTACAGGGGGCAGGTGGCTACACCTTC
CDR3 protein: CASSQLQGAGGYTF
D gene: TRBD1
clone size: .
V gene: TRBV19
J gene: TRBJ1-2

CDR3 DNA: TGTGCCCGCAGCGGGGCCGGGGGGGGTATACCCGAGCAGTACTTC
CDR3 protein: CARSGAGGGIPEQYF
D gene: TRBD2
clone size: .
V gene: TRBV5-6
J gene: TRBJ2-7

CDR3 DNA: TGTGCCAGCAGCTGGACAGGGGGCGCAGATACGCAGTATTTT
CDR3 protein: CASSWTGGADTQYF
D gene: TRBD1
clone size: once
V gene: TRBV7-3
J gene: TRBJ2-3

CDR3 DNA: TGTGCCAGCTCACCAAATTACGGGACAGCTAATGAAAAACTGTTTTTT
CDR3 protein: CASSPNYGTANEKLFF
D gene: TRBD1
clone size: .
V gene: TRBV18
J gene: TRBJ1-4

CDR3 DNA: TGTGCCAGCAGCCCCGGGACTAGCGGTAGTGCAGATACGCAGTATTTT
CDR3 protein: CASSPGTSGSADTQYF
D gene: TRBD2
clone size: .
V gene: TRBV5-8
J gene: TRBJ2-3

CDR3 DNA: TGTGCCAGCAGTGAAGACAGGGGAAGAGGCTACACCTTC
CDR3 protein: CASSEDRGRGYTF
D gene: TRBD1
clone size: .
V gene: TRBV2
J gene: TRBJ1-2

CDR3 DNA: TGTGCCAGCAGCCATTCCGGGACTTCTCCAGATACGCAGTATTTT
CDR3 protein: CASSHSGTSPDTQYF
D gene: .
clone size: once
V gene: TRBV11-1
J gene: TRBJ2-3

CDR3 DNA: TGTGCCAGCAGTTTAGGACAGACTAACTATGGCTACACCTTC
CDR3 protein: CASSLGQTNYGYTF
D gene: .
clone size: .
V gene: TRBV6-2/TRBV6-3
J gene: TRBJ1-2

CDR3 DNA: TGTGCCAGCAGCCCGGCCCCTACAGGTTCTTCGCTCGGCTACACCTTC
CDR3 protein: CASSPAPTGSSLGYTF
D gene: .
clone size: .
V gene: TRBV5-5
J gene: TRBJ1-2

CDR3 DNA: TGTGCCAGTACTGGGACAGGGGGCGGGGAGACCCAGTACTTC
CDR3 protein: CASTGTGGGETQYF
D gene: TRBD1
clone size: .
V gene: TRBV25-1
J gene: TRBJ2-5

CDR3 DNA: TGTGCCAGCAGCTTAGAACTAGCGGGGGCCCCAAGTGGTGCAGATACGCAGTATTTT
CDR3 protein: CASSLELAGAPSGADTQYF
D gene: TRBD2
clone size: few
V gene: TRBV7-2
J gene: TRBJ2-3

CDR3 DNA: TGTGCCAGCAGCTTGGCACAGACAATGAACACTGAAGCTTTCTTT
CDR3 protein: CASSLAQTMNTEAFF
D gene: .
clone size: .
V gene: TRBV5-6
J gene: TRBJ1-1

CDR3 DNA: TGTGCCAGCAGCGCGAGTGGGACTGCGGAGTCACCCCTCCACTTT
CDR3 protein: CASSASGTAESPLHF
D gene: .
clone size: .
V gene: TRBV9
J gene: TRBJ1-6

CDR3 DNA: TGTGCCAGCAGCGCCGGGACAGCTTACACTGAAGCTTTCTTT
CDR3 protein: CASSAGTAYTEAFF
D gene: TRBD1
clone size: .
V gene: TRBV5-6
J gene: TRBJ1-1